This T cell receptor (beta chain) stems from a study of T-cell memory formation after mild COVID-19. Regarding the study as a whole: For contracting clones, CD4+ ones sat mainly in CM and EM, CD8+ in EMRA. Clones that shrank (day 15 to 85) were balanced CD4/CD8, whereas later expanders leaned CD4+.

TCRdb passed the 5' RACE reads through MiXCR, listing each CDR3 protein once. This table holds about 540,000 distinct CDR3 sequences, roughly 22% found once. CDR3 length: 18 amino acids. V lost 0 bases, J lost 5 bases, and 23 bases lay in between. Germline V lookup: CDR1 SNHLY, CDR2 FYNNEI. This clonotype was observed many times. Its antigen is unidentified. This sequence originates from an adult woman who had mild COVID-19 (a few samples of this study predate the infection). Cell type and time point are not known. Sequenced input: PBMCs or a T cell subset sorted from them (not recorded which). The chain employs TRBV2 and TRBJ2-7; either TRBD1 or TRBD2 may supply D (7 bases each). CDR3 bases: TGTGCCAGCAGTGAAGCGCTTCCAGGGGGGGGTAGGGCCGACGAGCAGTACTTC. This translates into CASSEALPGGGRADEQYF.